Below are 5 T cell receptor beta chains sequenced from a single sample in a study of T cells after yellow fever vaccination (dated by TCRdb to between 2018 and 2020). Taken with the paper, the label for treatment or condition translates to: live attenuated yellow fever vaccine strain. To prepare the library, 5' RACE was applied. This sample was sequenced with an Illumina NovaSeq 6000. The public reads were reanalyzed by TCRdb: fastp trimming at Q25, MiXCR alignment, in-frame beta chains only. CDR3 protein duplicates are merged, each entry listing the most common genes and DNA. Across this sample there are about 300,000 distinct CDR3 sequences, with around 8.6% seen only once. The ten largest clones add up to approximately 3.5% of the sample. Here the sequenced sample was CD4+ T cells sorted from PBMCs, taken 5 days after the yellow fever booster vaccination. The receptors shown here come from a man in his late teens or twenties who received the YFV17D yellow fever vaccine.

This clonotype came up many times. The rearrangement uses TRBV3-1 and TRBJ2-1; 13 bases align to TRBD2. This CDR3 has 15 residues. J lost 5 bases, V lost 4 bases, and 2 bases had no gene match. Germline loops: CDR1 LGHDT, CDR2 YNNKEL (reference sequence). CDR3 DNA: TGTGCCAGCAGCCGGGGACTAGCGGGGCACAATGAGCAGTTCTTC. Residues: CASSRGLAGHNEQFF.

CDR3 loop: CASSIRVGGADTQYF. DNA for the CDR3: TGTGCCAGTAGTATAAGGGTTGGGGGAGCGGATACGCAGTATTTT. The chain couples TRBV19 to TRBJ2-3; D may match TRBD1 or TRBD2 (5 bases each). The germline V gene encodes CDR1 LNHDA and CDR2 SQIVND (reference sequence). This CDR3 comprises 15 residues. Trimming pared 2 bases from V and 6 bases from J, leaving 15 bases between. The whole variable domain, filled in from reference TRBV19 and TRBJ2-3, reads DGGITQSPKYLFRKEGQNVTLSCEQNLNHDAMYWYRQDPGQGLRLIYYSQIVNDFQKGDIAEGYSVSREKKESFPLTVTSAQKNPTAFYLCASSIRVGGADTQYFGPGTRLTVL.

This clonotype was seen a few times. The chain uses TRBV7-2 and TRBJ2-1; D is possibly TRBD1 or TRBD2 (6 bases each). Trimming cost V 3 bases and J 3 bases, with 12 bases left between them. The germline V gene has CDR1 SGHTA and CDR2 FQGNSA. The CDR3 runs 15 residues. The CDR3 is CASSFGGQIYNEQFF. CDR3 bases: TGTGCCAGCAGCTTTGGGGGGCAAATCTACAATGAGCAGTTCTTC.

The CDR3 sequence is CASSPGGAPGANVLTF. CDR3 sequence (DNA): TGTGCCAGCAGCCCTGGGGGGGCCCCAGGGGCCAACGTCCTGACTTTC. The chain combines TRBV3-1 with TRBJ2-6; D possibly corresponds to TRBD2 (7 bases). The CDR3 runs to 16 residues. From germline, CDR1 is LGHDT and CDR2 YNNKEL (reference sequence). Trimming shortened V by 4 bases and J by 4 bases, and 14 bases separated the two germline ends.

This clonotype has only a few counts. This sequence joins TRBV9 and TRBJ2-3, with D tentatively TRBD1 (6 bases). The CDR3 consists of 15 residues. V shed 0 bases and J shed 2 bases, with 10 bases lying between them. CDR1 and CDR2 from the germline V gene are SGDLS and YYNGEE. CDR3: CASSVATGTTDTQYF. The CDR3 region has the DNA TGTGCCAGCAGCGTAGCGACAGGAACCACAGATACGCAGTATTTT.